Detailed here is one T cell receptor (beta chain). Its antigen is unidentified. This entry is derived from a study of cytomegalovirus exposure and HLA in healthy donors. General observations from the study: The authors later found HLA-associated TCR beta chains more clonally expanded than equally common others. The majority of CMV-associated TCR beta chains were reported as apparently HLA-restricted in a later analysis.

This CDR3 is 16 amino acids long. With V trimmed by 0 bases and J by 4 bases, 1 base remained unmatched. Per germline, CDR1 SGHTA and CDR2 FQGTGA. The PCR used 60 Vbeta and 13 Jbeta primers. Profiled with immunoSEQ multiplex PCR; TCRdb holds only in-frame clones, not every one. The sample has 150,000 to 200,000 clones, 70% to 80% seen once. V gene TRBV7-3 combines with J gene TRBJ2-3; the match to TRBD2 covers 13 bases. The TCR originated in a woman in her forties or fifties in good health and CMV-seronegative. Sequencing was performed on PBMCs. The chain's CDR3 is CASSLTGLAGADTQYF. The CDR3 nucleotides read TGTGCCAGCAGCTTAACCGGACTAGCGGGGGCAGATACGCAGTATTTT.